Listed here is a single T cell receptor (beta chain). The target of this receptor is not known. No much larger clone is present one base from it, and per-base qualities are unavailable. This specimen belongs to a study of lymphopenia after photon versus proton radiotherapy (dated by TCRdb to about 2019). With respect to the entire study: The study compared the immunological effects of photon versus proton radiation therapy in patients with gastrointestinal tumors who developed high-grade lymphopenia. A cohort of approximately 20 patients with gastrointestinal tumors who received either photon or proton therapy and subsequently developed lymphopenia was included. The goal of the study was to characterize the differences between the two radiation modalities in how they affect the immune system.

V is clipped by 2 bases and J by 8 bases, and the sequence between their germline boundaries is 8 bases long. Spanning cysteine to phenylalanine, the CDR3 consists of 12 amino acids. The retained sequence is limited to the CDR3, 36 bases, with the frame set at the first base. CDR1 and CDR2, per the germline V gene, are SGHDN and FVKESK. Study-wide conclusions, independent of this receptor: Among patients across the cohort who died, overall survival time showed an inverse correlation with a larger post-nadir drop in TCR diversity. After the lymphocyte count nadir, photon-treated repertoires showed oligoclonal expansion, especially of CD8+ Temra cells, which drove the drop in diversity. The survival association was examined only in patients who died, and the authors described better survival with proton therapy as a possibility, not as a demonstrated result. During treatment, patients who received proton therapy stayed relatively stable, whereas patients who received photon therapy lost naive T cells and TCR diversity and gained effector/memory populations.

The library was obtained by the immunoSEQ multiplex PCR assay. Alongside multiparametric flow cytometry, deep sequencing of rearranged TCR beta loci was used to profile the T cell repertoires. Imported from immuneACCESS, the table was reduced by TCRdb to in-frame sequences with V and J called. These copies leave out some clones; in studies compared against another copy, an unresolved V gene accounts for under half, and the cause of the remainder is not known. The sample has around 30,000 clones on record, about 91% of them singletons. Clones ranked in the top ten supply approximately 6.6% of the sample.

Recombination linked TRBV14 to TRBJ2-3; no D segment can be confidently identified. The receptor was isolated from a woman between 65 and 79 years old with pancreatic cancer. Some clones in this sample may be carry-over from other donors' samples. Sequenced material: peripheral blood, taken from a patient treated with proton-based radiotherapy. Read as DNA, the sequence is TGTGCCAGCAGCCAATCTTCTAGTACGCAGTATTTT. Protein translation: CASSQSSSTQYF.